Listed below are T cell receptor beta chains from one sample, sequenced in a study of OX40 agonist ivuxolimab in advanced cancers. Clones were sequenced by immunoSEQ multiplex PCR, and TCRdb holds only the in-frame ones, with some missing. This table has over 70,000 clones, about nine tenths appearing once. The starting material was CD4+ or CD8+ T cells sorted from blood, obtained in a trial of the OX40 agonist ivuxolimab. The receptors originated from an adult with an advanced solid tumor such as melanoma, head and neck, liver or kidney cancer. Both conserved end residues are part of each CDR3. A D gene is named only where the DNA matches it firmly. Not all rows give a size; the values are once, few, many and, for expanded clones, a class.

clone size,V gene,J gene,D gene,CDR3 protein,CDR3 DNA
-,TRBV5-6,TRBJ1-4,-,CASKAVGGSKEKLFF,TGTGCCAGCAAAGCTGTAGGGGGAAGTAAGGAAAAACTGTTTTTT
-,TRBV5-4,TRBJ2-1,-,CASSLRNEQFF,TGTGCCAGCAGCTTGAGGAATGAGCAGTTCTTC
-,TRBV5-1,TRBJ2-1,TRBD2,CASSLELAGYNEQFF,TGCGCCAGCAGCTTGGAGTTAGCGGGTTACAATGAGCAGTTCTTC
-,TRBV7-3,TRBJ2-1,TRBD2,CASSIGTSGSGQFF,TGTGCCAGCAGCATCGGGACTAGCGGGAGCGGGCAGTTCTTC
once,TRBV20-1,TRBJ2-7,-,CSARDSYEQYF,TGCAGTGCTAGGGATTCCTACGAGCAGTACTTC
-,TRBV6-5,TRBJ1-1,-,CASSYSRGNTEAFF,TGTGCCAGCAGTTACTCGCGGGGAAACACTGAAGCTTTCTTT
-,TRBV19,TRBJ1-1,-,CASSFTGNTEAFF,TGTGCCAGTAGTTTCACCGGGAACACTGAAGCTTTCTTT
-,TRBV2,TRBJ2-5,-,CARRGAEETQYF,TGTGCCAGGAGAGGGGCGGAAGAGACCCAGTACTTC
-,TRBV27,TRBJ2-5,-,CASSLGPLGGRIVLETQYF,TGTGCCAGCAGTTTAGGGCCCCTCGGGGGGCGTATCGTGTTGGAGACCCAGTACTTC
-,TRBV11-2,TRBJ1-1,-,CASSLDLNEAFF,TGTGCCAGCAGCTTAGATTTAAATGAAGCTTTCTTT
-,TRBV7-9,TRBJ2-1,-,CASSLGQDNEQFF,TGTGCCAGCAGCTTAGGGCAGGACAATGAGCAGTTCTTC
-,TRBV27,TRBJ2-3,TRBD2,CASSPGLAGGPRPDTQYF,TGTGCCAGCAGCCCCGGACTAGCGGGAGGGCCCCGCCCAGATACGCAGTATTTT
-,TRBV7-3,TRBJ2-7,TRBD1,CASSLTGQYNEQYF,TGTGCCAGCAGCTTGACAGGGCAATACAACGAGCAGTACTTC
-,TRBV4-1,TRBJ2-3,-,CASSQVFTGGRDTQYF,TGCGCCAGCAGCCAAGTCTTTACAGGTGGGAGAGATACGCAGTATTTT
-,TRBV10-3,TRBJ1-3,-,CAISEFGGLSGNTIYF,TGTGCCATCAGTGAGTTTGGGGGCCTATCTGGAAACACCATATATTTT
-,TRBV5-4,TRBJ2-5,-,CASSIVGQETQYF,TGTGCCAGCAGCATCGTCGGCCAAGAGACCCAGTACTTC
-,TRBV18,TRBJ2-3,TRBD1,CASSPGQGTDTQYF,TGTGCCAGCTCACCAGGACAGGGGACGGATACGCAGTATTTT
many,TRBV5-1,TRBJ2-5,TRBD2,CASSSLLAGGGETQYF,TGCGCCAGCAGCTCGCTTTTAGCGGGAGGTGGAGAGACCCAGTACTTC
-,TRBV29-1,TRBJ1-2,TRBD1,CSVLRTGTGGNYGYTF,TGCAGCGTCTTACGTACCGGGACAGGGGGTAACTATGGCTACACCTTC
-,TRBV5-1,TRBJ1-2,-,CASSSGTPIPGYTF,TGCGCCAGCAGCTCCGGGACGCCGATCCCTGGCTACACCTTC
-,TRBV4-1,TRBJ2-2,TRBD1,CASSQFPEGQGNTGELFF,TGCGCCAGCAGCCAGTTCCCCGAGGGACAGGGGAACACCGGGGAGCTGTTTTTT
-,TRBV6-6,TRBJ2-7,-,CASSSGAYEQYF,TGTGCCAGCAGTAGCGGTGCCTACGAGCAGTACTTC
-,TRBV19,TRBJ2-1,TRBD2,CASTLLAGGFNEQFF,TGTGCCAGTACCCTTCTAGCGGGAGGTTTTAATGAGCAGTTCTTC
few,TRBV6-1,TRBJ2-1,TRBD1,CASSDIQGRSYNEQFF,TGTGCCAGCAGTGACATACAGGGGCGCTCCTACAATGAGCAGTTCTTC
once,TRBV7-9,TRBJ2-1,-,CATPGRGGYEQFF,TGTGCCACCCCCGGCAGAGGGGGTTATGAGCAGTTCTTC
-,TRBV9,TRBJ2-7,TRBD1,CASSAGTGAWEQYF,TGTGCCAGCAGCGCCGGGACAGGGGCTTGGGAGCAGTACTTC